The T cell receptor (beta chain) described here comes from a study of cytomegalovirus exposure and HLA in healthy donors. Study results and limitations: In a later analysis, a missense DCLRE1C variant was linked to TCR beta V- and J-gene trimming.

This PCR relied on a set of 60 Vbeta primers and 13 Jbeta primers. Clones were read by immunoSEQ multiplex PCR, and TCRdb kept only the in-frame ones, dropping some. The sample holds 99,000 or so clones, around 80% seen once. A note on this clone: Its antigen is currently unknown.

V was clipped by 1 base and J by 0 bases; unmatched bases: 4. Germline CDR1 is SEHNR and CDR2 is FQNEAQ (reference sequence). CDR3 size: 16 residues. The sequence was collected from a man aged 60 to 75 in good health and CMV-seropositive. The chain is built from TRBV7-9 and TRBJ2-3, with 7 nucleotides matching TRBD1. Material: PBMCs. The CDR3 DNA is TGTGCCAGCAGCTTAGACCGGGACAGAAGCACAGATACGCAGTATTTT. Its protein is CASSLDRDRSTDTQYF.